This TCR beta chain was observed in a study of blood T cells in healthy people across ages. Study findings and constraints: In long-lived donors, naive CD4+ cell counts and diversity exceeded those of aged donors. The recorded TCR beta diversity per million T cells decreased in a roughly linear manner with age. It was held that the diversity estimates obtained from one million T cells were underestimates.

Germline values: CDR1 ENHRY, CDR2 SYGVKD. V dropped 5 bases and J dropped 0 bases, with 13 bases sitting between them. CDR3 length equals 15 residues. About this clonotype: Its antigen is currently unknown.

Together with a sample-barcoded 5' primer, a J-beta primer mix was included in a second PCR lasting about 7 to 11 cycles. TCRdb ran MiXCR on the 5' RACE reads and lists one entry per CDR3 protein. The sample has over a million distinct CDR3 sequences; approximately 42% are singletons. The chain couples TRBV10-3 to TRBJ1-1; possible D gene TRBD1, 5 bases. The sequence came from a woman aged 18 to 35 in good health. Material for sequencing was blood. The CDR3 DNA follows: TGTGCCATCAGTCTATCGGGGACCCTGAACACTGAAGCTTTCTTT. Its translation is CAISLSGTLNTEAFF.